These 9 T cell receptor beta chains were sequenced from one sample in a study of cytomegalovirus exposure and HLA in healthy donors. The study ran its PCR with 60 Vbeta and 13 Jbeta primers. TCRdb's table, derived via immunoSEQ multiplex PCR, lists solely in-frame clones and lacks some. The sample carries about 98,000 clones, under 85% recorded once. Sequences were obtained from PBMCs. Every receptor here comes from a man aged 18-30 years in good health and CMV-seropositive.

This clone was recorded once. The CDR3 sequence is CASSLTGSEQYF. Written as DNA, the CDR3 is TGTGCCAGCAGCTTGACAGGTTCCGAGCAGTACTTC. V gene TRBV5-8 combines with J gene TRBJ2-7, with TRBD1 as a possible D gene (5 bases). V lost 1 base and J 6 bases, leaving 8 bases between the germline ends. Germline V gives CDR1 SGHTS, CDR2 YDEGEE. The CDR3 extends over 12 amino acids.

The chain joins TRBV6-1 to TRBJ1-4; no clear D. CDR3 length equals 13 residues. Trimming shortened V by 6 bases and J by 5 bases, and 10 bases separated the two germline ends. The germline V gene has CDR1 MNHNS and CDR2 SASEGT. The CDR3 spells CASRTLENEKLFF. The CDR3 DNA reads TGTGCCAGCAGAACTCTTGAAAATGAAAAACTGTTTTTT.

The chain combines TRBV7-9 with TRBJ2-7; D uncertain. Trimming took 3 bases from V and 6 from J, leaving 15 bases between them. The CDR3 totals 14 residues. Per the germline V gene, CDR1 is SEHNR and CDR2 is FQNEAQ (reference sequence). CDR3 amino acids: CASSFSLKPLEQYF. Here the CDR3 DNA reads TGTGCCAGCAGCTTTTCGCTAAAACCCCTCGAGCAGTACTTC.

The genes are TRBV6-5 and TRBJ2-7; D is undetermined. The CDR3 has 15 amino acids. Looked up from germline, CDR1 is MNHEY and CDR2 is SVGAGI. Trimming cost V 6 bases and J 4 bases, with 19 bases left between them. CDR3 sequence: CASSPTMGERYEQYF. CDR3 coding DNA: TGTGCCAGCAGCCCGACCATGGGTGAGAGGTACGAGCAGTACTTC.

The rearrangement joins TRBV10-2 to TRBJ2-7; weak D call: TRBD1 (6 bases). The CDR3 extends over 14 amino acids. Germline CDR1 is WSHSY and CDR2 is SAAADI. V lost 3 bases to trimming and J lost 5 bases, with 14 bases between them. The CDR3 sequence: CASSDAGTQNEQYF. The CDR3 DNA reads as TGCGCCAGCAGTGATGCCGGGACACAAAACGAGCAGTACTTC.

The gene calls are TRBV13 and TRBJ1-6; 8 nucleotides agree with TRBD1. Germline V CDR1 and CDR2: PRHDT, FYEKMQ (reference sequence). V shed 3 bases, J shed 5 bases, and the junction held 0 bases outside the gene matches. The CDR3 has 14 amino acids. DNA of the CDR3: TGTGCCAGCAGCTTGGGACAGGATAATTCACCCCTCCACTTT. Translated: CASSLGQDNSPLHF.

This chain joins TRBV27 and TRBJ2-1; D may be TRBD2 (6 bases). The CDR3 has 14 residues. The germline CDR1 and CDR2 sequences are MNHEY and SMNVEV (reference sequence). V gave up 6 bases and J gave up 9 bases, with 18 bases separating them. The CDR3 nucleotides are TGTGCCAGCAGCCCAGTGGGGTACGGGGGTGAGCAGTTCTTC. This gives the protein CASSPVGYGGEQFF.

The gene calls are TRBV29-1 and TRBJ2-7; D possibly corresponds to TRBD1 (5 bases). The CDR3 runs to 13 residues. Germline V lookup: CDR1 SQVTM, CDR2 ANQGSEA. V was cut by 4 bases and J by 2 bases, with 12 bases left in between. In nucleotides, the CDR3 is TGCAGCGTTGTGTTACAGGCCGCCTACGAGCAGTACTTC. Encoded protein: CSVVLQAAYEQYF.

This clone was counted between two and nine times. The chain uses TRBV7-8 and TRBJ2-3; weak D call: TRBD1 (6 bases). In germline, CDR1 is SGHVS, CDR2 FQNEAQ. The V and J ends lost 0 bases and 4 bases respectively, with 14 bases between them. The CDR3 has 16 amino acids. The CDR3 DNA reads TGTGCCAGCAGCTTAGCTTACGAGGGGGAAGCAGATACGCAGTATTTT. It codes for CASSLAYEGEADTQYF.